Listed here are 23 T cell receptor beta chains from one sample, sequenced in a study of response to subunit inactivated influenza vaccine. TCRdb reprocessed the RT-PCR reads via MiXCR and lists one record per CDR3 protein. The sample contains around 300,000 distinct CDR3 sequences, about 20% of which appear only once. Sequencing used PBMCs from blood, obtained around 22 months after vaccination. These receptors were obtained from a man between 50 and 75 years old who received an inactivated influenza vaccine.

The J gene is TRBJ1-2, the V gene TRBV20-1; D gene uncertain. Trimming stripped 3 bases from V and 4 bases from J, with 9 bases between. The CDR3 is 12 amino acids. The germline gives CDR1 DFQATT, CDR2 SNEGSKA (reference sequence). The CDR3, as DNA: TGCAGTGCTAGTCCTGTGGGCTATGGCTACACCTTC. It yields the protein CSASPVGYGYTF.

This clonotype was seen only a few times. In DNA, the CDR3 is TGTGCCAGCAGTTTTAGGGACCACTCCTACGAGCAGTACTTC. Its translation is CASSFRDHSYEQYF. V usage is TRBV28 and J usage is TRBJ2-7, with D perhaps given as TRBD1 or TRBD2 (5 bases each). The CDR3 sequence is 14 residues long. CDR1 MDHEN and CDR2 SYDVKM come from the germline V gene. V was pared by 3 bases and J by 0 bases, with 9 bases between.

This clonotype has just a few counts. The V gene is TRBV7-9, the J gene TRBJ1-1; D call uncertain. The germline gives CDR1 SEHNR, CDR2 FQNEAQ (reference sequence). The CDR3 spans 14 residues. Trimming shortened V by 0 bases and J by 5 bases, and 10 bases separated the two germline ends. This CDR3 reads CASSLAGSKTEAFF. CDR3 bases: TGTGCCAGCAGCTTAGCTGGCAGTAAAACTGAAGCTTTCTTT.

This clonotype was counted at least ten times. The chain combines TRBV5-1 with TRBJ1-4, with TRBD1 matching over 7 bases. The V gene's germline CDR1 is SGHRS and CDR2 YFSETQ. CDR3 length: 15 amino acids. The V gene end was trimmed by 6 bases and the J gene end by 3 bases; junction bases not matched to a gene: 8. CDR3 residues: CASTLEGQSNEKLFF. The CDR3 region has the DNA TGCGCCAGCACCCTCGAGGGACAGTCTAATGAAAAACTGTTTTTT.

This clonotype was picked up a small number of times. The chain is built from TRBV5-1 and TRBJ2-1; TRBD1 is a possible D gene (6 bases). The germline V gene has CDR1 SGHRS and CDR2 YFSETQ. Trimming took off 2 bases at V and 6 bases at J, with 9 bases between the two ends. The CDR3 is made up of 13 amino acids. The chain's CDR3 is CASSFLQGNEQFF. The CDR3 DNA is TGCGCCAGCAGCTTCCTACAGGGCAATGAGCAGTTCTTC. Complete variable domain (other parts from reference TRBV5-1 and TRBJ2-1): KAGVTQTPRYLIKTRGQQVTLSCSPISGHRSVSWYQQTPGQGLQFLFEYFSETQRNKGNFPGRFSGRQFSNSRSEMNVSTLELGDSALYLCASSFLQGNEQFFGPGTRLTVL.

There are a few counts of this clonotype. DNA of the CDR3: TGCAGTGCTAGACTTAAGTTCACCACAGATACGCAGTATTTT. Protein: CSARLKFTTDTQYF. The J gene is TRBJ2-3, the V gene TRBV20-1; D gene ambiguous. The germline gives CDR1 DFQATT, CDR2 SNEGSKA (reference sequence). The CDR3 consists of 14 residues. The V end lost 2 bases, the J end lost 2 bases, and 11 bases lay between the germline ends.

This clonotype came up a few times. The gene calls are TRBV4-3 and TRBJ2-2; 10 bases match TRBD1. The germline V gene encodes CDR1 LGHNA and CDR2 YSLEER. The CDR3 loop spans 15 amino acids. V was clipped by 2 bases and J by 5 bases; unmatched bases: 2. CDR3 nucleotides: TGCGCCAGCAGCCAACCGGGACAGGGGACCGGGGAGCTGTTTTTT. Encoded protein: CASSQPGQGTGELFF.

This clonotype appeared a few times. This chain uses TRBV12-3 or TRBV12-4 with TRBJ1-5; no clear D. Trimming cost V 2 bases and J 11 bases, with 10 bases left between them. This CDR3 has 12 residues. The CDR3 DNA is TGTGCCAGCAGTTTAAGAGGGCTGGCCCAGCATTTT. Its protein is CASSLRGLAQHF.

This clonotype has more than one count but fewer than ten. The chain employs TRBV12-3 or TRBV12-4 and TRBJ2-7; D is unresolved. This CDR3 is built from 12 residues. V dropped 1 base and J dropped 5 bases, with 6 bases sitting between them. Written as DNA, the CDR3 is TGTGCCAGCAGTTTAGGGCAGAACGAGCAGTACTTC. Translating gives CASSLGQNEQYF.

CDR3 sequence: CAISESIDRGRRNEQFF. CDR3 coding DNA: TGTGCCATCAGTGAGTCGATAGACAGGGGGCGACGAAATGAGCAGTTCTTC. The chain has TRBV10-3 and TRBJ2-1; TRBD1 matches 10 bases. Trimming cost V 0 bases and J 7 bases; bases outside gene matches: 9. The germline V gene encodes CDR1 ENHRY and CDR2 SYGVKD. This CDR3 region has 17 residues.

The chain couples TRBV9 to TRBJ1-6, with a tentative D call TRBD1 (5 bases). Trimming cost V 0 bases and J 8 bases, with 12 bases left between them. The CDR3 sequence is 15 residues long. The germline CDR1 and CDR2 sequences are SGDLS and YYNGEE. CDR3 sequence reads: CASSVGQGSDSPLHF. Here the CDR3 DNA reads TGTGCCAGCAGCGTAGGGCAGGGTTCGGATTCACCCCTCCACTTT.

The chain is built from TRBV6-2 or TRBV6-3 and TRBJ2-1; D not certain. Germline loops: CDR1 MNHEY, CDR2 SVGEGT. Deletions cut 3 bases from V and 5 bases from J, with 5 bases between. The CDR3 length is 12 residues. CDR3 sequence (DNA): TGTGCCAGCAGTTATTCGGACAATGAGCAGTTCTTC. Translating it yields CASSYSDNEQFF.

This clonotype was seen a few times. The chain links TRBV7-9 to TRBJ1-2, with 9 positions matching TRBD1. The junction had 6 bases not matched to a gene; V was cut back by 5 bases and J by 8 bases. Germline V CDR1 and CDR2: SEHNR, FQNEAQ (reference sequence). There are 13 residues in the CDR3. The CDR3 region is CASSRGTGYGYTF. The DNA of the CDR3 is TGTGCCAGCAGCCGAGGGACAGGGTACGGCTACACCTTC.

V usage is TRBV30 and J usage is TRBJ2-2, with 7 positions matching TRBD1. CDR1 and CDR2 (germline): GTSNPN, SVGIG (reference sequence). The CDR3 loop spans 15 amino acids. Trimming removed 7 bases from V and 2 bases from J; junction bases left unmatched: 10. CDR3 sequence (DNA): TGTGCCTACTCCCGTGGGACAGCAAACACCGGGGAGCTGTTTTTT. Its protein product is CAYSRGTANTGELFF.

J is TRBJ2-4 and V is TRBV7-9, with D possibly called TRBD1 or TRBD2 (5 bases each). Germline V CDR1 and CDR2: SEHNR, FQNEAQ (reference sequence). CDR3 size: 15 residues. V was shortened by 0 bases and J by 6 bases, with 12 bases between the two germline ends. The CDR3 DNA reads TGTGCCAGCAGCTTAGCAGCCAGGGCGGGAAACATTCAGTACTTC. Translation: CASSLAARAGNIQYF.

This clonotype was counted only a few times. The rearrangement joins TRBV7-8 to TRBJ2-5; the D gene could be TRBD1 or TRBD2 (5 bases each). Germline V gene lookup returns CDR1 SGHVS and CDR2 FQNEAQ. The CDR3 totals 15 residues. The germline V and J ends were trimmed by 2 bases and 5 bases, with 15 bases remaining between them. CDR3 in amino acids: CASSLRDGFWETQYF. CDR3 sequence (DNA): TGTGCCAGCAGCTTACGGGACGGTTTTTGGGAGACCCAGTACTTC.

This clonotype came up many times. The chain has TRBV6-5 and TRBJ1-2; the D is unclear. CDR1 is MNHEY and CDR2 is SVGAGI in the germline V gene. V lost 6 bases to trimming and J lost 1 base, with 3 bases between them. This CDR3 is 11 amino acids long. The CDR3 DNA sequence: TGTGCCAGCAGCAGTAACTATGGCTACACCTTC. Residues: CASSSNYGYTF.

CDR3 nucleotides: TGTGCCAGCAGTTATCGTTTGAACGGGCCGAGCTCCTACAATGAGCAGTTCTTC. Amino acid sequence: CASSYRLNGPSSYNEQFF. This chain links TRBV6-2 or TRBV6-3 with TRBJ2-1, with D hard to call. CDR3 length equals 18 residues. Germline CDR1 MNHEY, CDR2 SVGEGT. V was cut by 3 bases and J by 0 bases, with 18 bases left in between.

The chain joins TRBV12-3 or TRBV12-4 to TRBJ2-1, with 9 bases identical to TRBD2. CDR3 length equals 13 residues. Trimming took 5 bases from V and 15 from J; bases not matched to a gene: 11. CDR3 in DNA: TGTGCCAGCAGTCCCGGGACTAGCAGAGCCCCGTTCTTC. Translated, it gives CASSPGTSRAPFF.

This clonotype was picked up a small number of times. The rearrangement joins TRBV20-1 to TRBJ2-7; unclear D gene. The CDR3 is made up of 12 amino acids. Trimming took 3 bases from V and 2 from J, leaving 8 bases between them. Germline-derived CDR1 and CDR2 are DFQATT and SNEGSKA (reference sequence). CDR3 sequence reads: CSASGQTYEQYF. The CDR3 DNA reads as TGCAGTGCTAGTGGGCAAACCTACGAGCAGTACTTC.

This clonotype has just a few counts. The rearrangement links TRBV2 to TRBJ2-2; D is possibly TRBD1 (6 bases). Germline V lookup: CDR1 SNHLY, CDR2 FYNNEI. Between the trimmed V and J ends, which lost 3 bases and 4 bases, there was a span of 9 bases. This CDR3 has 14 amino acids. This CDR3 reads CASSEEQGTGELFF. In DNA form, the CDR3 reads TGTGCCAGCAGTGAGGAACAGGGCACCGGGGAGCTGTTTTTT.

The table lists this clonotype with a few counts. This rearrangement joins TRBV4-2 to TRBJ2-2; D is ambiguous. The CDR3 consists of 13 residues. From germline, CDR1 is LGHNA and CDR2 YNFKEQ. With 1 base removed from V and 2 bases from J, the gap between germline ends came to 2 bases. The CDR3 spells CASSQGNTGELFF. The CDR3 DNA sequence: TGTGCCAGCAGCCAAGGCAACACCGGGGAGCTGTTTTTT.

The rearrangement links TRBV11-2 to TRBJ2-5, with D maybe TRBD1 (6 bases). CDR1 is SGHAT, CDR2 FQNNGV, per germline. The CDR3 runs 15 residues. The V and J ends lost 3 bases and 2 bases respectively, with 13 bases between them. The CDR3 sequence is CASSFPGTTQETQYF. CDR3 bases: TGTGCCAGCAGCTTCCCTGGGACAACGCAAGAGACCCAGTACTTC.